Below, one T cell receptor (beta chain) is given with its context. The V gene lost 1 base and the J gene lost 10 bases, with 19 bases spanning the gap. This CDR3 region has 15 residues. Germline V gene data show CDR1 as SGHDN and CDR2 as FVKESK. Libraries were prepared by immunoSEQ multiplex PCR; TCRdb keeps only in-frame clonotypes and omits some of them. This sample has around 1,100,000 clones; 60% to 85% occur once, and the top ten carry almost 0.9%. This specimen belongs to a study of shared clonotypes between healthy human individuals. V usage is TRBV14 and J usage is TRBJ1-2; tentative D call: TRBD1 (5 bases). Source material: memory CD4+ T cells from PBMCs. Specified subset: CD45RA-negative fraction. The TCR originated in a man younger than 35 in good health. Some clones in this sample may be carry-over from other donors' samples. Here the CDR3 reads CASSQALVTAGVYTF. CDR3 sequence (DNA): TGTGCCAGCAGCCAAGCGTTGGTGACAGCCGGGGTCTACACCTTC.